The clone carrying this TCR beta chain appeared many times. Using its own MiXCR run on the RT-PCR reads, TCRdb lists one record per CDR3 protein. This table has 550,000 to 750,000 distinct CDR3 sequences, 12% to 15% appearing once. Germline CDR1 and CDR2: SGHRS and YFSETQ. The V and J ends lost 0 bases and 6 bases respectively, with 11 bases between them. This CDR3 comprises 14 residues. The chain carries TRBV5-1 and TRBJ2-3; D ambiguous. The source of this sequence is a female donor in good health, serving as a healthy control. Sequenced sample: memory CD4+ T cells from blood. CDR3 residues: CASSLGYSRDTQYF. CDR3 DNA sequence: TGCGCCAGCAGCTTGGGGTATAGTCGGGATACGCAGTATTTT. Drawing the rest from reference TRBV5-1 and TRBJ2-3, the complete variable domain is KAGVTQTPRYLIKTRGQQVTLSCSPISGHRSVSWYQQTPGQGLQFLFEYFSETQRNKGNFPGRFSGRQFSNSRSEMNVSTLELGDSALYLCASSLGYSRDTQYFGPGTRLTVL.